This T cell receptor (beta chain) was observed in a study of T cells after yellow fever vaccination. Broader study findings: Primary-vaccination clones mostly resurfaced post-booster (about 95% CD4, about 87% CD8). Clonotypes shared by both compartments, CD4 and CD8, made up a small share.

TCRdb itself ran the 5' RACE reads through MiXCR, one entry per CDR3 protein. This table has around 610,000 distinct CDR3 sequences, roughly 13% appearing once. CDR3 length: 13 residues. Germline V gives CDR1 ENHRY, CDR2 SYGVKD. The V end was cut by 3 bases, the J end by 9 bases, with 12 bases between. This clonotype was seen a few times. The antigen is unknown. This clonotype was obtained from a man between 25 and 39 years old who received the YFV17D yellow fever vaccine. The gene calls are TRBV10-3 and TRBJ2-1, with unresolved D. Source: PBMCs, taken on the day of the yellow fever booster vaccination. This CDR3 is CAISDLSAGEQFF. The CDR3 DNA reads TGTGCCATCAGTGACCTCTCTGCTGGTGAGCAGTTCTTC.